One T cell receptor beta chain is described in this entry. The source of the sample is a study of T-cell reconstitution after alpha-beta-depleted transplantation in children. This sample's TCRbeta library carried unique molecular identifier barcodes. TCRdb recomputed calls from the PCR reads with MiXCR, one row per CDR3 protein. The table records 450,000 to 600,000 distinct CDR3 sequences, around a third of them present only once. CDR3 length equals 15 residues. V was pared by 5 bases and J by 2 bases, with 10 bases between. CDR1 is SGHVS, CDR2 FQNEAQ, per germline. This clonotype was sampled from a human donor who donated a stem cell graft to a child with aplastic anemia. V usage is TRBV7-8 and J usage is TRBJ2-6; D remains unclear. The sample was PBMCs from the stem cell graft donor, taken from the stem cell graft. The DNA of the CDR3 is TGTGCCAGCAGCCTCAAAGGGCCTGGGGCCAACGTCCTGACTTTC. Its translation: CASSLKGPGANVLTF.